This entry lists 12 T cell receptor beta chains sequenced from one sample in a study of T cell repertoires in cytomegalovirus infection. TCRdb passed the reads through MiXCR, listing each CDR3 protein once. The repertoire holds 300,000 or so distinct CDR3 sequences, about 26% seen once, with 11% to 15% in the top ten. The sample was PBMCs. The receptors come from a human donor in good health (CMV status not recorded). Some clones in this sample may be carry-over from other donors' samples.

The chain is built from TRBV5-1 and TRBJ2-3, with 14 bases lining up with TRBD2. The CDR3 spans 18 residues. Germline assignment: CDR1 SGHRS and CDR2 YFSETQ. Trimming cost V 4 bases and J 4 bases; bases outside gene matches: 11. Here the CDR3 DNA reads TGCGCCAGCAGCACGGGGACTAGCGGGGGCCTCGTGGCAGATACGCAGTATTTT. Translated: CASSTGTSGGLVADTQYF.

V is TRBV2 and J is TRBJ2-3; TRBD2 might be the D (5 bases). V lost 4 bases and J lost 3, with 11 bases in between. Germline V CDR1 and CDR2: SNHLY, FYNNEI. The CDR3 extends over 14 amino acids. The DNA for the CDR3 is TGTGCCAGCAGTGTCAACGGGATTACAGATACGCAGTATTTT. Residues: CASSVNGITDTQYF.

This sequence joins TRBV23-1 and TRBJ2-3, with 10 bases matching TRBD1. TRBV23-1 is an ORF, with its function uncertain. V lost 0 bases to trimming and J lost 3 bases; unmatched junction nucleotides: 3. The CDR3 runs 16 residues. The chain's CDR3 is CASSQSGTGATDTQYF. CDR3 bases: TGCGCCAGCAGTCAATCCGGGACAGGGGCGACAGATACGCAGTATTTT.

This clonotype was seen many times. The rearrangement links TRBV4-1 to TRBJ1-6; no clear D gene. Germline CDR1 is MGHRA and CDR2 is YSYEKL. The length of the CDR3 is 15 residues. The V and J ends lost 5 bases and 5 bases respectively, with 13 bases between them. CDR3 amino acids: CASSTRTVDNSPLHF. The CDR3 region has the DNA TGCGCCAGCAGCACGCGGACGGTTGATAATTCACCCCTCCACTTT.

The chain is built from TRBV28 and TRBJ2-1; TRBD2 aligns across 7 bases. This CDR3 has 12 residues. The V and J ends lost 4 bases and 8 bases, in that order; junction bases with no gene match: 2. CDR1 is MDHEN and CDR2 is SYDVKM in the germline V gene. CDR3 nucleotides: TGTGCCAGCAGTTCGGGGGGTCATGAGCAGTTCTTC. Protein sequence: CASSSGGHEQFF.

This clonotype was seen more than once but under ten times. V and J are TRBV7-2 and TRBJ2-7, with TRBD2 as a possible D gene (6 bases). The germline V gene encodes CDR1 SGHTA and CDR2 FQGNSA. This CDR3 contains 14 residues. V lost 5 bases to trimming and J lost 6 bases, with 17 bases between them. The CDR3: CASSQPGTLREQYF. CDR3 sequence (DNA): TGTGCCAGCAGCCAACCGGGGACTCTACGCGAGCAGTACTTC. Full variable domain (missing parts from reference TRBV7-2 and TRBJ2-7): GAGVSQSPSNKVTEKGKDVELRCDPISGHTALYWYRQSLGQGLEFLIYFQGNSAPDKSGLPSDRFSAERTGGSVSTLTIQRTQQEDSAVYLCASSQPGTLREQYFGPGTRLTVT.

The sample holds many counts of this clonotype. The chain carries TRBV7-2 and TRBJ2-7; D is ambiguous. Germline V lookup: CDR1 SGHTA, CDR2 FQGNSA. Trimming took 5 bases from V and 5 from J, leaving 13 bases between them. This CDR3 contains 13 residues. The CDR3 loop is CASSPSGIDEQYF. The CDR3 region has the DNA TGTGCCAGCAGCCCCAGTGGAATCGACGAGCAGTACTTC.

The chain uses TRBV9 and TRBJ2-1, with D possibly TRBD1 on 5 matching bases. The germline CDR1 and CDR2 sequences are SGDLS and YYNGEE. Trimming took off 0 bases at V and 3 bases at J, with 7 bases between the two ends. CDR3 size: 14 residues. The CDR3 loop is CASSVATGYNEQFF. Here the CDR3 DNA reads TGTGCCAGCAGCGTAGCAACAGGCTACAATGAGCAGTTCTTC.

This clonotype has only a few counts. This chain links TRBV7-3 with TRBJ2-3; no firm D call. This CDR3 is 15 amino acids long. Germline assignment: CDR1 SGHTA and CDR2 FQGTGA. Trimming took 1 base from V and 1 from J, leaving 9 bases between them. The CDR3 protein is CASSLNPGGTDTQYF. The CDR3 coding sequence is TGTGCCAGCAGCTTAAACCCGGGTGGCACAGATACGCAGTATTTT.

The V call is TRBV28, the J call TRBJ1-1; D is undetermined. V lost 6 bases, J lost 7 bases, and 6 bases lay in between. CDR1 is MDHEN, CDR2 SYDVKM, per germline. The CDR3 extends over 10 amino acids. This chain's CDR3 is CASRSGEAFF. For the CDR3, the DNA is TGTGCCAGCAGGAGCGGTGAAGCTTTCTTT.

This clonotype appeared a single time. The CDR3 reads CSATDRAYEQYF. Here the CDR3 DNA reads TGCAGTGCTACAGACAGGGCCTACGAGCAGTACTTC. V is TRBV20-1 and J is TRBJ2-7; 7 bases map to TRBD1. Looked up from germline, CDR1 is DFQATT and CDR2 is SNEGSKA (reference sequence). The CDR3 covers 12 residues. Losses at the gene ends were 4 bases for V and 2 bases for J; bases not matched to a gene: 2.

This chain links TRBV29-1 with TRBJ2-5; D is possibly TRBD1 (5 bases). V gave up 4 bases and J gave up 10 bases, with 13 bases separating them. This CDR3 region has 11 residues. Germline CDR1 SQVTM, CDR2 ANQGSEA. The chain's CDR3 is CSVGPQGSQYF. In DNA, the CDR3 is TGCAGCGTTGGACCGCAGGGAAGCCAGTACTTC.